Following are 19 T cell receptor beta chains from one sample sequenced in a study of response to subunit inactivated influenza vaccine. TCRdb re-called the RT-PCR reads through MiXCR, storing one row per CDR3 protein. The table lists more than 400,000 distinct CDR3 sequences, 9.5% to 13% of them singletons. This material consisted of PBMCs from blood, taken about 6 weeks after vaccination. Source of these receptors: a man between 50 and 59 years old who received an inactivated influenza vaccine.

This clonotype was seen ten or more times. The genes are TRBV29-1 and TRBJ1-2; D may be TRBD1 (6 bases). There are 12 residues in the CDR3. Germline CDR1 and CDR2: SQVTM and ANQGSEA. V was pared by 4 bases and J by 6 bases, with 12 bases between. The CDR3 loop reads CSVGVKGDGYTF. For the CDR3, the DNA is TGCAGCGTTGGGGTAAAGGGGGATGGCTACACCTTC.

This clonotype has just a few counts. The chain couples TRBV20-1 to TRBJ1-5; D remains unclear. The CDR3 spans 12 residues. Germline assignment: CDR1 DFQATT and CDR2 SNEGSKA (reference sequence). The V gene lost 6 bases and the J gene lost 7 bases, with 13 bases spanning the gap. CDR3 residues: CSAANPPQPQHF. In nucleotides, the CDR3 is TGCAGTGCCGCGAACCCCCCCCAGCCCCAGCATTTT.

This clonotype was seen repeatedly, ten times or more. This chain links TRBV4-1 with TRBJ2-3; 7 bases line up with TRBD2. CDR3 length equals 21 residues. In germline, CDR1 is MGHRA, CDR2 YSYEKL. With V trimmed by 0 bases and J by 0 bases, 18 bases remained unmatched. The CDR3 region has the DNA TGCGCCAGCAGCCAAGAGGTGAGGTGGGGCAGCGGGGCCCCTAGCACAGATACGCAGTATTTT. It is translated as CASSQEVRWGSGAPSTDTQYF.

V gene TRBV28 combines with J gene TRBJ2-1; a possible D gene is TRBD1 (6 bases). V shed 2 bases and J shed 4 bases, with 12 bases lying between them. Germline CDR1 and CDR2: MDHEN and SYDVKM. This CDR3 region has 15 residues. The DNA for the CDR3 is TGTGCCAGCAGTTTAGATCGGGACATTTACAATGAGCAGTTCTTC. This translates into CASSLDRDIYNEQFF.

This clonotype came up a few times. The chain links TRBV6-1 to TRBJ2-6; D tentatively reads TRBD1 or TRBD2 (5 bases each). Germline V lookup: CDR1 MNHNS, CDR2 SASEGT. Trimming took 8 bases from V and 1 from J, leaving 15 bases between them. This CDR3 has 16 residues. The CDR3 here is CASFADRLSGANVLTF. DNA of the CDR3: TGTGCCAGCTTCGCTGACAGACTATCTGGGGCCAACGTCCTGACTTTC.

The chain employs TRBV6-5 and TRBJ2-2, with 7 bases aligning to TRBD2. The CDR3 is made up of 14 amino acids. The V gene's germline CDR1 is MNHEY and CDR2 SVGAGI. With V trimmed by 0 bases and J by 7 bases, 2 bases remained unmatched. CDR3 sequence reads: CASSYSPGGGELFF. CDR3 DNA: TGTGCCAGCAGTTACTCGCCGGGAGGCGGGGAGCTGTTTTTT.

There are a few counts of this clonotype. V usage is TRBV2 and J usage is TRBJ2-3; no definite D call. Germline assignment: CDR1 SNHLY and CDR2 FYNNEI. CDR3 size: 14 residues. V was clipped by 5 bases and J by 1 base, with 10 bases between them. The CDR3 coding sequence is TGTGCCAGCAGTTGGGGTTCGGGCACAGATACGCAGTATTTT. Protein sequence: CASSWGSGTDTQYF.

This clonotype occurred a few times. The chain employs TRBV29-1 and TRBJ2-1; 7 nucleotides agree with TRBD1. Per germline, CDR1 SQVTM and CDR2 ANQGSEA. Germline trimming cut 5 bases from V and 13 bases from J; bases unmatched to any gene: 5. This CDR3 has 10 amino acids. CDR3 residues: CSVFTGVQFF. Here the CDR3 DNA reads TGCAGCGTTTTTACAGGGGTACAGTTCTTC.

This clonotype was seen only a few times. V is TRBV7-2 and J is TRBJ2-5, with D tentatively TRBD1 (5 bases). V gave up 5 bases and J gave up 2 bases, with 9 bases separating them. The CDR3 consists of 13 residues. CDR1 is SGHTA and CDR2 is FQGNSA in the germline V gene. The CDR3 loop reads CASSRTYQETQYF. CDR3 DNA sequence: TGTGCCAGCAGCCGGACATATCAAGAGACCCAGTACTTC.

In this sample, this clonotype turned up a few times. The chain carries TRBV20-1 and TRBJ2-3; D is perhaps TRBD2 (7 bases). The CDR3 sequence is 16 residues long. Germline V gene sequence: CDR1 DFQATT, CDR2 SNEGSKA (reference sequence). Deletions cut 1 base from V and 2 bases from J, with 16 bases between. The DNA of the CDR3 is TGCAGTGCTAGAGTAAGGGGGGGAAGGCTCACAGATACGCAGTATTTT. As protein: CSARVRGGRLTDTQYF.

This clonotype was seen a few times. The J gene is TRBJ2-3, the V gene TRBV10-1; D ambiguous. V was pared by 0 bases and J by 5 bases, with 9 bases between. The CDR3 runs to 14 residues. From germline, CDR1 is WNHNN and CDR2 SYGVQD (reference sequence). CDR3 amino acids: CASSESWEQDTQYF. In DNA form, the CDR3 reads TGCGCCAGCAGTGAGTCGTGGGAACAAGATACGCAGTATTTT.

This clonotype was counted only a few times. This sequence joins TRBV28 and TRBJ2-2; D not resolved. This CDR3 has 13 amino acids. The V end lost 7 bases, the J end lost 4 bases, and 10 bases lay between the germline ends. From germline, CDR1 is MDHEN and CDR2 SYDVKM. CDR3 region: CASNKASTGELFF. The CDR3 DNA is TGTGCCAGCAACAAAGCTAGCACCGGGGAGCTGTTTTTT.

This clonotype occurred many times. The chain is built from TRBV10-3 and TRBJ2-5; D unclear. V gave up 3 bases and J gave up 6 bases, with 11 bases separating them. The CDR3 spans 13 residues. Germline values: CDR1 ENHRY, CDR2 SYGVKD. The CDR3 region is CAISERVMKTQYF. The CDR3 nucleotides are TGTGCCATCAGTGAAAGGGTGATGAAGACCCAGTACTTC.

The chain joins TRBV28 to TRBJ2-3; 15 nucleotides agree with TRBD2. The J segment lost 7 bases and the V segment lost 6 bases, leaving 8 bases of the junction unmatched. CDR1 and CDR2 from the germline V gene are MDHEN and SYDVKM. The CDR3 has 16 amino acids. The DNA for the CDR3 is TGTGCCAGCAGCCAAGGACTAGCGGGAGGGTCGAATACGCAGTATTTT. It is translated as CASSQGLAGGSNTQYF. The complete variable domain, with remaining parts taken from reference TRBV28 and TRBJ2-3, reads DVKVTQSSRYLVKRTGEKVFLECVQDMDHENMFWYRQDPGLGLRLIYFSYDVKMKEKGDIPEGYSVSREKKERFSLILESASTNQTSMYLCASSQGLAGGSNTQYFGPGTRLTVL.

The V and J genes are TRBV5-1 and TRBJ2-7; 7 bases are a match to TRBD1. The V and J ends lost 0 bases and 2 bases, in that order; junction bases with no gene match: 8. From germline, CDR1 is SGHRS and CDR2 YFSETQ. The CDR3 runs 16 residues. The CDR3 region is CASSLGHRDSPYEQYF. The DNA of the CDR3 is TGCGCCAGCAGCTTGGGGCACCGGGACAGTCCCTACGAGCAGTACTTC.

A few counts support this clonotype. The chain couples TRBV7-6 to TRBJ1-6, with 7 bases that match TRBD1. Germline CDR1 and CDR2: SGHVS and FNYEAQ. J lost 9 bases, V lost 5 bases, and 7 bases had no gene match. The CDR3 is made up of 14 amino acids. The CDR3 DNA is TGTGCCAGCAGCCAGACAGGGAACGGTTCACCCCTCCACTTT. As protein: CASSQTGNGSPLHF.

This clonotype was seen repeatedly, ten times or more. This rearrangement joins TRBV4-3 to TRBJ1-6; no definite D call. V was cut by 2 bases and J by 8 bases, with 10 bases left in between. This CDR3 has 14 amino acids. Germline V gene data show CDR1 as LGHNA and CDR2 as YSLEER. CDR3 DNA sequence: TGCGCCAGCAGCCAAACTTTACGGGATTCACCCCTCCACTTT. It specifies CASSQTLRDSPLHF.

This clonotype was detected ten times or more. This chain connects TRBV2 to TRBJ2-7; unclear D gene. Looked up from germline, CDR1 is SNHLY and CDR2 is FYNNEI. V lost 6 bases and J lost 2, with 8 bases in between. This CDR3 is 12 amino acids long. The DNA for the CDR3 is TGTGCCAGCAGATTCACAGCCTACGAGCAGTACTTC. Its translation: CASRFTAYEQYF.

The sample holds many counts of this clonotype. The rearrangement joins TRBV29-1 to TRBJ2-3; TRBD2 matches at 9 bases. Germline CDR1 reads SQVTM; CDR2 reads ANQGSEA. J lost 4 bases, V lost 7 bases, and 12 bases had no gene match. The CDR3 spans 15 residues. The CDR3 DNA sequence: TGCAGCGAAAGGCGTCTAGCGGGGATCGCAGATACGCAGTATTTT. Residues: CSERRLAGIADTQYF.